Presented here are 27 T cell receptor beta chains from one specimen sequenced in a study of OX40 agonist ivuxolimab in advanced cancers. Clones were sequenced by immunoSEQ multiplex PCR, and TCRdb holds only the in-frame ones, with some missing. Altogether 8,500 to 10,000 clones are present, approximately 68% being singletons, with the ten largest covering approximately 46%. This sample comprised CD4+ or CD8+ T cells sorted from blood, obtained in a trial of the OX40 agonist ivuxolimab. Receptor source: an adult with an advanced solid tumor such as melanoma, head and neck, liver or kidney cancer.

The rearrangement joins TRBV7-8 to TRBJ1-4; TRBD1 might be the D (5 bases). The length of the CDR3 is 17 residues. Per germline, CDR1 SGHVS and CDR2 FQNEAQ. Trimming took off 2 bases at V and 0 bases at J, with 13 bases between the two ends. CDR3 sequence: CASSLSGPPSTNEKLFF. CDR3 DNA sequence: TGTGCCAGCAGCTTATCGGGACCCCCTTCAACTAATGAAAAACTGTTTTTT.

The chain uses TRBV7-2 and TRBJ2-3; D remains unclear. The CDR3 is made up of 13 amino acids. In germline, CDR1 is SGHTA, CDR2 FQGNSA. The V end was cut by 1 base, the J end by 5 bases, with 7 bases between. As DNA, the CDR3 is TGTGCCAGCAGCTTAGTAGTGGGAGATACGCAGTATTTT. Encoded protein: CASSLVVGDTQYF.

This clone turned up a few times. V and J are TRBV4-1 and TRBJ2-7, with TRBD1 matching 11 bases. Germline CDR1 and CDR2: MGHRA and YSYEKL. J lost 6 bases, V lost 0 bases, and 7 bases had no gene match. The CDR3 runs 16 residues. The CDR3 nucleotides read TGCGCCAGCAGCCAAGAGGCGGACAGGGGGCTAAGCGAGCAGTACTTC. Translation gives CASSQEADRGLSEQYF.

The gene calls are TRBV5-4 and TRBJ1-2; D unclear. The V and J ends lost 0 bases and 4 bases respectively, with 13 bases between them. The CDR3 totals 15 residues. Germline V gene sequence: CDR1 SGHNT, CDR2 YYREEE (reference sequence). The CDR3 spells CASSLAEGLGYGYTF. In nucleotides, the CDR3 is TGTGCCAGCAGCTTGGCCGAGGGCTTGGGCTATGGCTACACCTTC.

This chain links TRBV7-9 with TRBJ1-1; D remains unclear. This CDR3 spans 13 amino acids. The germline gives CDR1 SEHNR, CDR2 FQNEAQ (reference sequence). Trimming shortened V by 6 bases and J by 0 bases, and 8 bases separated the two germline ends. The CDR3 loop reads CASRRNMNTEAFF. The CDR3 DNA follows: TGTGCCAGCAGGAGGAACATGAACACTGAAGCTTTCTTT.

This chain connects TRBV4-2 to TRBJ1-5; D call uncertain. V was clipped by 0 bases and J by 8 bases, with 14 bases between them. Germline V gene sequence: CDR1 LGHNA, CDR2 YNFKEQ. There are 15 residues in the CDR3. As DNA, the CDR3 is TGTGCCAGCAGCCAAGATGTCGAAGGGTGGGAGCCCCAGCATTTT. Translated, it gives CASSQDVEGWEPQHF.

This clone is labeled hyperexpanded. The chain links TRBV9 to TRBJ2-1; D is possibly TRBD2 (6 bases). Germline V gene lookup returns CDR1 SGDLS and CDR2 YYNGEE. V lost 0 bases to trimming and J lost 6 bases, with 7 bases between them. This CDR3 comprises 13 residues. The CDR3 protein is CASSVATSNEQFF. The CDR3 nucleotides read TGTGCCAGCAGCGTAGCGACTAGCAATGAGCAGTTCTTC.

V is TRBV7-6 and J is TRBJ2-3; either TRBD1 or TRBD2 may supply D (6 bases each). With 5 bases removed from V and 3 bases from J, the gap between germline ends came to 12 bases. This CDR3 is 14 amino acids long. Germline loops: CDR1 SGHVS, CDR2 FNYEAQ. CDR3 loop: CASSLLGGTDTQYF. In DNA, the CDR3 is TGTGCCAGCAGCCTACTAGGGGGGACAGATACGCAGTATTTT.

The CDR3 loop reads CASSESENTEAFF. The CDR3 DNA reads TGTGCCAGCAGTGAGTCGGAGAACACTGAAGCTTTCTTT. The genes are TRBV6-5 and TRBJ1-1; D remains ambiguous. The CDR3 length is 13 residues. The V gene lost 5 bases and the J gene lost 1 base, with 8 bases spanning the gap. Germline V CDR1 and CDR2: MNHEY, SVGAGI.

The chain recombines TRBV15 with TRBJ2-7; 12 bases align to TRBD2. The junction had 2 bases not matched to a gene; V was cut back by 5 bases and J by 3 bases. The CDR3 has 14 amino acids. Per germline, CDR1 LNHNV and CDR2 YYDKDF (reference sequence). The CDR3 bases are TGTGCCACCAGCCAGACTAGCGGGAGCTACGAGCAGTACTTC. This codes for CATSQTSGSYEQYF.

The chain uses TRBV6-4 and TRBJ2-2; D remains ambiguous. Trimming took 3 bases from V and 3 from J, leaving 8 bases between them. CDR1 is MRHNA and CDR2 is SNTAGT in the germline V gene. The CDR3 consists of 14 residues. In DNA form, the CDR3 reads TGTGCCAGCAGTGAAGGCGTGGACACCGGGGAGCTGTTTTTT. Protein: CASSEGVDTGELFF.

This chain connects TRBV7-9 to TRBJ1-1, with D uncertain. The CDR3 consists of 14 residues. Germline V gene lookup returns CDR1 SEHNR and CDR2 FQNEAQ (reference sequence). With 0 bases removed from V and 8 bases from J, the gap between germline ends came to 13 bases. The CDR3 DNA sequence: TGTGCCAGCAGCTTAGCGGTGAGGACCGCCGAAGCTTTCTTT. This encodes CASSLAVRTAEAFF. The full variable domain, its missing parts supplied by reference TRBV7-9 and TRBJ1-1, is DTGVSQNPRHKITKRGQNVTFRCDPISEHNRLYWYRQTLGQGPEFLTYFQNEAQLEKSRLLSDRFSAERPKGSFSTLEIQRTEQGDSAMYLCASSLAVRTAEAFFGQGTRLTVV.

The rearrangement joins TRBV5-1 to TRBJ2-7; D is undetermined. Trimming pared 4 bases from V and 2 bases from J, leaving 13 bases between. Germline V gene data show CDR1 as SGHRS and CDR2 as YFSETQ. This CDR3 has 14 residues. CDR3 amino acids: CASSPPNSAYEQYF. CDR3 DNA: TGCGCCAGCAGCCCTCCGAACTCGGCCTACGAGCAGTACTTC. Full variable domain (remainder filled in from reference TRBV5-1 and TRBJ2-7): KAGVTQTPRYLIKTRGQQVTLSCSPISGHRSVSWYQQTPGQGLQFLFEYFSETQRNKGNFPGRFSGRQFSNSRSEMNVSTLELGDSALYLCASSPPNSAYEQYFGPGTRLTVT.

J is TRBJ2-5 and V is TRBV5-4; D possibly matches TRBD1 or TRBD2 (5 bases each). Looked up from germline, CDR1 is SGHNT and CDR2 is YYREEE (reference sequence). V was pared by 4 bases and J by 1 base, with 11 bases between. The CDR3 is made up of 14 amino acids. The CDR3 DNA sequence: TGTGCCAGCAGCCCAGGGACGCGCCAAGAGACCCAGTACTTC. Amino acid sequence: CASSPGTRQETQYF.

This clone is classed as medium-sized. The J gene is TRBJ2-7, the V gene TRBV27; no definite D call. V lost 6 bases and J lost 7, with 13 bases in between. Looked up from germline, CDR1 is MNHEY and CDR2 is SMNVEV (reference sequence). The CDR3 consists of 12 residues. The CDR3: CASSLDGEEQYF. CDR3 bases: TGTGCCAGCAGCCTGGACGGCGAGGAGCAGTACTTC.

This clone was detected many times. V is TRBV19 and J is TRBJ1-5; D gene ambiguous. The V gene's germline CDR1 is LNHDA and CDR2 SQIVND (reference sequence). V was clipped by 4 bases and J by 7 bases, with 8 bases between them. This CDR3 has 12 amino acids. The CDR3: CASSNSWQPQHF. The CDR3, as DNA: TGTGCCAGTAGTAACAGTTGGCAGCCCCAGCATTTT.

V usage is TRBV4-2 and J usage is TRBJ2-1; 7 bases map to TRBD2. J lost 4 bases, V lost 0 bases, and 0 bases had no gene match. Germline V gene data show CDR1 as LGHNA and CDR2 as YNFKEQ. This CDR3 is 14 amino acids long. The CDR3 protein is CASSQEGLYNEQFF. CDR3 coding DNA: TGTGCCAGCAGCCAAGAGGGACTATACAATGAGCAGTTCTTC.

This clone is classed as medium-sized. The chain has TRBV9 and TRBJ1-1, with D perhaps matching TRBD1 (5 bases). The CDR3 length is 17 residues. V was trimmed by 0 bases and J by 0 bases, leaving 15 bases between them. CDR1 is SGDLS, CDR2 YYNGEE, per germline. CDR3 nucleotides: TGTGCCAGCAGCGTAGGGGGCTCTATGACCATGAACACTGAAGCTTTCTTT. This translates into CASSVGGSMTMNTEAFF. The full variable domain, with the rest looked up from reference TRBV9 and TRBJ1-1, is DSGVTQTPKHLITATGQRVTLRCSPRSGDLSVYWYQQSLDQGLQFLIQYYNGEERAKGNILERFSAQQFPDLHSELNLSSLELGDSALYFCASSVGGSMTMNTEAFFGQGTRLTVV.

The V and J genes are TRBV7-9 and TRBJ2-2; D is possibly TRBD1 or TRBD2 (5 bases each). Germline V gives CDR1 SEHNR, CDR2 FQNEAQ (reference sequence). The CDR3 extends over 13 amino acids. V was shortened by 0 bases and J by 11 bases, with 10 bases between the two germline ends. CDR3 in amino acids: CASSLASRDELFF. The CDR3 nucleotides read TGTGCCAGCAGCTTAGCATCTAGGGACGAGCTGTTTTTT. Full variable domain (rest looked up from reference TRBV7-9 and TRBJ2-2): DTGVSQNPRHKITKRGQNVTFRCDPISEHNRLYWYRQTLGQGPEFLTYFQNEAQLEKSRLLSDRFSAERPKGSFSTLEIQRTEQGDSAMYLCASSLASRDELFFGEGSRLTVL.

The chain employs TRBV6-1 and TRBJ2-7, with D possibly being TRBD2 (6 bases). The CDR3 contains 15 residues. The germline gives CDR1 MNHNS, CDR2 SASEGT. The ends were cut back, 6 bases at V and 0 bases at J, with 15 bases in the middle. CDR3 nucleotide sequence: TGTGCCAGCAGACAAGGGGACTTTGCCTCCTACGAGCAGTACTTC. Its translation is CASRQGDFASYEQYF.

The CDR3 DNA reads as TGTGCCTGGACCACCGGACTCGCAGAGACCCAGTACTTC. Translating gives CAWTTGLAETQYF. The chain carries TRBV30 and TRBJ2-5; the D gene is possibly TRBD2 (5 bases). The germline V gene has CDR1 GTSNPN and CDR2 SVGIG (reference sequence). The V end lost 4 bases, the J end lost 4 bases, and 13 bases lay between the germline ends. The CDR3 loop spans 13 amino acids.

The V and J genes are TRBV30 and TRBJ1-6, with D possibly TRBD1 on 6 matching bases. The ends were cut back, 4 bases at V and 5 bases at J, with 9 bases in the middle. Germline values: CDR1 GTSNPN, CDR2 SVGIG (reference sequence). The CDR3 runs 13 residues. CDR3 nucleotides: TGTGCCTGGAATGCAGGGGATAATTCACCCCTCCACTTT. Translation gives CAWNAGDNSPLHF.

The chain links TRBV7-6 to TRBJ2-1; TRBD2 might be the D (5 bases). V lost 2 bases to trimming and J lost 4 bases, with 12 bases between them. Germline V gene data show CDR1 as SGHVS and CDR2 as FNYEAQ. This CDR3 has 15 residues. The chain's CDR3 is CASSLQGSSYNEQFF. The CDR3 DNA follows: TGTGCCAGCAGCTTACAAGGGAGTTCTTACAATGAGCAGTTCTTC.

The rearrangement links TRBV5-4 to TRBJ1-1; D gene uncertain. V gave up 3 bases and J gave up 1 base, with 1 base separating them. Germline assignment: CDR1 SGHNT and CDR2 YYREEE (reference sequence). This CDR3 is built from 11 residues. CDR3 in DNA: TGTGCCAGCAGCTCGAACACTGAAGCTTTCTTT. Amino acid sequence: CASSSNTEAFF.

This sequence joins TRBV6-1 and TRBJ1-1, with D uncertain. Germline CDR1 is MNHNS and CDR2 is SASEGT. Trimming took 1 base from V and 5 from J, leaving 17 bases between them. The CDR3 has 16 residues. For the CDR3, the DNA is TGTGCCAGCAGTGAAGTGCCAGGCCAAAGCGGGACTGAAGCTTTCTTT. It codes for CASSEVPGQSGTEAFF.

V usage is TRBV7-9 and J usage is TRBJ2-7, with a possible D match to TRBD2 (7 bases). Trimming stripped 5 bases from V and 5 bases from J, with 19 bases between. Germline V lookup: CDR1 SEHNR, CDR2 FQNEAQ (reference sequence). The CDR3 consists of 15 residues. CDR3: CASSTGTAGANEQYF. As DNA, the CDR3 is TGTGCCAGCAGCACAGGGACGGCGGGAGCGAACGAGCAGTACTTC.

V gene TRBV13 combines with J gene TRBJ2-3, with TRBD2 identical over 10 bases. From germline, CDR1 is PRHDT and CDR2 FYEKMQ (reference sequence). The V segment lost 5 bases and the J segment 1 base; nucleotides outside the gene matches: 6. The CDR3 length is 16 residues. This CDR3 reads CASSGTGTSGTDTQYF. CDR3 DNA: TGTGCCAGCAGCGGCACCGGGACTAGCGGCACAGATACGCAGTATTTT.